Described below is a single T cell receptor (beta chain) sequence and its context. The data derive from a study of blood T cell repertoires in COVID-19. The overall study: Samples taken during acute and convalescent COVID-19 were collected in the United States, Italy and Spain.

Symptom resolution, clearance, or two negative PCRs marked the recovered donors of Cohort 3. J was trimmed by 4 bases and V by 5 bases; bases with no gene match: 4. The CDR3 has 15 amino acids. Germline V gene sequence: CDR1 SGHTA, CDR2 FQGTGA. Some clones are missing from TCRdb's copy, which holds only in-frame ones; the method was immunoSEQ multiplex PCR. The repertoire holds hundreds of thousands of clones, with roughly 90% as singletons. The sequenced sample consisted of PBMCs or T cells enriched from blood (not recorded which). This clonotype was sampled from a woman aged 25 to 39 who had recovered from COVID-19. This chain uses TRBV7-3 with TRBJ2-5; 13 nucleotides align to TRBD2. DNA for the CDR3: TGTGCCAGCAGCCGGACTAGCGGGAGTGGAGAGACCCAGTACTTC. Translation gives CASSRTSGSGETQYF.